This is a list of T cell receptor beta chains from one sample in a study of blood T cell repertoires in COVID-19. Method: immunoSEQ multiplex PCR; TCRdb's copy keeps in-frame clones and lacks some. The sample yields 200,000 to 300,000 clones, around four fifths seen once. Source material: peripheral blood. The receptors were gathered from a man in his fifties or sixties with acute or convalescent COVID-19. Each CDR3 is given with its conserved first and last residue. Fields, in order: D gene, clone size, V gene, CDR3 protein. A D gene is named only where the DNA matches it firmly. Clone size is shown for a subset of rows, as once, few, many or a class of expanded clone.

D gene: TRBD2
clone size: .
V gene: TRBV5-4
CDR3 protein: CASKQAGGLYEQYF

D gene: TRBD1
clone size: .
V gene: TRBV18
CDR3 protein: CASSPTGGSGNTVYF

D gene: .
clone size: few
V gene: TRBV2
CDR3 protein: CAMSRTPYGYTF

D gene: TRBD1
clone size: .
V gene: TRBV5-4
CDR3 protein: CASSSGQGEGKTVF

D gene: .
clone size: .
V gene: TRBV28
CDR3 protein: CASNPGRGGNQPQHF

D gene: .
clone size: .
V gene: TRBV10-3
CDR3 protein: CAISESKMTDLVDRDNEKLFF

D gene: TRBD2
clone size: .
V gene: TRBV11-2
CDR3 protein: CASRSGGGTDTQYF

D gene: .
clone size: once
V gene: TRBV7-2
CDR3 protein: CASSLAHRDTDTQYF

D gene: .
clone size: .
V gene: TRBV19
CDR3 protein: CASRTDYNEQFF

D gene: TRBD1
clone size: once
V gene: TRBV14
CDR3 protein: CASSQDGQGARTQYF

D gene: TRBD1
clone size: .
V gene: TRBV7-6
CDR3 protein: CASSPVGRGTSYNEQFF

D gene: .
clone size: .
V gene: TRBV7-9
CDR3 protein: CASSLRPPGETQYF

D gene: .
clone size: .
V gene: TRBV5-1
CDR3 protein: CASSQGGVNTEAFF

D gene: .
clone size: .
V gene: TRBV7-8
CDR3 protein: CASRAPGNEQFF

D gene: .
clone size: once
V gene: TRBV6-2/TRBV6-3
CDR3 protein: CASSNFFGNTIYF

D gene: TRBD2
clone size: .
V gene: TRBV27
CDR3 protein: CASSSSGAGGYNEQFF

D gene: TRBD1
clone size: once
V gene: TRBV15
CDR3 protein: CATSRITGQATTNEKLFF

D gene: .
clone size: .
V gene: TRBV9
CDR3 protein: CASSVSPGHPLGEQYF

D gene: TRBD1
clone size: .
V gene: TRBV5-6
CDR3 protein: CASSSLGTDSYEQYF

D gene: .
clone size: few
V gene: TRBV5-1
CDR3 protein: CASSMQGSYEQYF

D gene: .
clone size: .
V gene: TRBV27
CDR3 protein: CASGLLGLTDTQYF

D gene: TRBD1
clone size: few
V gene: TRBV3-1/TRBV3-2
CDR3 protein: CASSQTGTGDFLAKNIQYF

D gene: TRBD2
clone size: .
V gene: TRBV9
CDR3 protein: CASSEGTSGRGDTQYF

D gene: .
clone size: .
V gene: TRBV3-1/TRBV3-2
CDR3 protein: CASSQEGGSYGYTF

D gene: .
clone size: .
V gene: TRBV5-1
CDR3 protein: CASSLTGIFEYGYTF

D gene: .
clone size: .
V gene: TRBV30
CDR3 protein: CAWSAPRAWWETQYF

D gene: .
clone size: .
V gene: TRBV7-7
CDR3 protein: CASSSGEKLFF